Listed below are T cell receptor beta chains from one sample, sequenced in a study of PD-L1 blockade in urothelial cancer. Produced via immunoSEQ multiplex PCR; TCRdb's table is partial and in-frame only. The data contain approximately 50,000 clones, about 86% of them singletons. The specimen comprised PBMCs, sampled around atezolizumab (anti-PD-L1) treatment. The receptors were gathered from a man between 65 and 85 years old with urothelial cancer. Both conserved end residues are part of each CDR3. D genes are given only for firm matches. For some rows the clone size is stated as once, few or many, or as a class when expanded; others skip it.

CDR3aa: CASSTPPTDLYGYTF
CDR3nt: TGTGCCAGTAGTACCCCGCCCACAGATCTCTATGGCTACACCTTC
d_gene: NA
abundance: once
j_gene: TRBJ1-2
v_gene: TRBV19

CDR3aa: CAWSLGAGDTQYF
CDR3nt: TGTGCCTGGTCGTTGGGGGCTGGAGATACGCAGTATTTT
d_gene: NA
abundance: once
j_gene: TRBJ2-3
v_gene: TRBV30

CDR3aa: CASSLGVAGGQETQYF
CDR3nt: TGTGCCAGCAGCTTGGGGGTAGCGGGGGGCCAAGAGACCCAGTACTTC
d_gene: TRBD2
abundance: once
j_gene: TRBJ2-5
v_gene: TRBV5-4

CDR3aa: CASSLTSGGGNEQFF
CDR3nt: TGCGCCAGCAGCTTGACTAGCGGGGGTGGCAATGAGCAGTTCTTC
d_gene: TRBD2
abundance: NA
j_gene: TRBJ2-1
v_gene: TRBV5-1

CDR3aa: CASSEEGLYGYTF
CDR3nt: TGTGCCAGCAGTGAAGAGGGACTCTATGGCTACACCTTC
d_gene: NA
abundance: once
j_gene: TRBJ1-2
v_gene: TRBV6-1

CDR3aa: CASSFGQNNQPQHF
CDR3nt: TGTGCCAGCAGCTTCGGACAGAACAATCAGCCCCAGCATTTT
d_gene: NA
abundance: few
j_gene: TRBJ1-5
v_gene: TRBV5-6

CDR3aa: CASRHPQETGARDTEAFF
CDR3nt: TGCGCCAGCAGACACCCGCAAGAGACAGGGGCTAGGGACACTGAAGCTTTCTTT
d_gene: TRBD1
abundance: once
j_gene: TRBJ1-1
v_gene: TRBV5-1

CDR3aa: CASNTGTFYNEQFF
CDR3nt: TGTGCCAGCAATACGGGGACTTTCTACAATGAGCAGTTCTTC
d_gene: NA
abundance: NA
j_gene: TRBJ2-1
v_gene: TRBV2

CDR3aa: CASRRAGGGELFF
CDR3nt: TGCGCCAGCAGACGCGCGGGGGGCGGGGAGCTGTTTTTT
d_gene: TRBD2
abundance: once
j_gene: TRBJ2-2
v_gene: TRBV4-1

CDR3aa: CASSAGLSGELFF
CDR3nt: TGTGCCAGTAGTGCCGGACTCTCCGGGGAGCTGTTTTTT
d_gene: NA
abundance: NA
j_gene: TRBJ2-2
v_gene: TRBV19

CDR3aa: CASMGGGLREKLFF
CDR3nt: TGTGCCAGCATGGGGGGGGGCTTAAGGGAAAAACTGTTTTTT
d_gene: NA
abundance: NA
j_gene: TRBJ1-4
v_gene: TRBV6-1

CDR3aa: CASRPTDSSYNEQFF
CDR3nt: TGTGCCAGCAGGCCTACCGACAGCTCCTACAATGAGCAGTTCTTC
d_gene: NA
abundance: NA
j_gene: TRBJ2-1
v_gene: TRBV2

CDR3aa: CASIWSLDRVQFF
CDR3nt: TGTGCCAGCATCTGGTCGCTGGACAGGGTGCAGTTCTTC
d_gene: TRBD1
abundance: once
j_gene: TRBJ2-1
v_gene: TRBV6-7

CDR3aa: CSAGGDGNTIYF
CDR3nt: TGCAGCGCGGGGGGTGATGGAAACACCATATATTTT
d_gene: NA
abundance: NA
j_gene: TRBJ1-3
v_gene: TRBV29-1

CDR3aa: CASSGRLATQETQYF
CDR3nt: TGCGCCAGCAGCGGTAGACTAGCGACCCAAGAGACCCAGTACTTC
d_gene: TRBD2
abundance: NA
j_gene: TRBJ2-5
v_gene: TRBV5-1

CDR3aa: CASSQLAGEAFF
CDR3nt: TGTGCCAGCAGCCAATTAGCGGGAGAAGCTTTCTTT
d_gene: NA
abundance: NA
j_gene: TRBJ1-1
v_gene: TRBV4-2

CDR3aa: CASSQQGSTEAFF
CDR3nt: TGCGCCAGCAGCCAACAGGGGAGCACTGAAGCTTTCTTT
d_gene: TRBD1
abundance: NA
j_gene: TRBJ1-1
v_gene: TRBV5-1

CDR3aa: CASSVGVTSSYNSPLHF
CDR3nt: TGTGCCAGCAGCGTAGGAGTCACTAGCTCCTATAATTCACCCCTCCACTTT
d_gene: NA
abundance: NA
j_gene: TRBJ1-6
v_gene: TRBV9

CDR3aa: CASSSGQGIGYTF
CDR3nt: TGTGCCAGCAGCAGTGGACAGGGGATCGGCTACACCTTC
d_gene: TRBD1
abundance: NA
j_gene: TRBJ1-2
v_gene: TRBV6-6

CDR3aa: CASSQGQGQSYEQYF
CDR3nt: TGTGCCAGCAGCCAAGGACAGGGTCAATCCTACGAGCAGTACTTC
d_gene: TRBD1
abundance: few
j_gene: TRBJ2-7
v_gene: TRBV14

CDR3aa: CASSTQGAFGNTIYF
CDR3nt: TGCGCCAGCAGCACGCAGGGGGCCTTTGGAAACACCATATATTTT
d_gene: TRBD1
abundance: NA
j_gene: TRBJ1-3
v_gene: TRBV5-1

CDR3aa: CASSMGRTGSNQPQHF
CDR3nt: TGTGCCAGTAGTATGGGGCGGACAGGTTCTAATCAGCCCCAGCATTTT
d_gene: TRBD1
abundance: NA
j_gene: TRBJ1-5
v_gene: TRBV19

CDR3aa: CASSDEGASKNIQYF
CDR3nt: TGTGCCAGCAGTGACGAGGGAGCTTCCAAAAACATTCAGTACTTC
d_gene: NA
abundance: NA
j_gene: TRBJ2-4
v_gene: TRBV2

CDR3aa: CASSLAGADYNEQFF
CDR3nt: TGTGCCAGCAGTTTAGCGGGAGCTGACTACAATGAGCAGTTCTTC
d_gene: TRBD2
abundance: NA
j_gene: TRBJ2-1
v_gene: TRBV27

CDR3aa: CASSPGSTEAFF
CDR3nt: TGTGCCAGCTCACCGGGGAGCACTGAAGCTTTCTTT
d_gene: NA
abundance: NA
j_gene: TRBJ1-1
v_gene: TRBV18

CDR3aa: CASSPHPGFKDPEAFF
CDR3nt: TGTGCCAGCAGCCCGCACCCAGGGTTTAAGGATCCTGAAGCTTTCTTT
d_gene: NA
abundance: NA
j_gene: TRBJ1-1
v_gene: TRBV5-6

CDR3aa: CASSLVGGSSSGNTIYF
CDR3nt: TGTGCCAGCAGCTTGGTCGGGGGATCTAGCTCTGGAAACACCATATATTTT
d_gene: NA
abundance: NA
j_gene: TRBJ1-3
v_gene: TRBV5-6

CDR3aa: CASSEARGGYTF
CDR3nt: TGTGCCAGCAGTGAGGCAAGGGGTGGCTACACCTTC
d_gene: NA
abundance: few
j_gene: TRBJ1-2
v_gene: TRBV2

CDR3aa: CASSQGTGGQETQYF
CDR3nt: TGCGCCAGCAGCCAAGGGACAGGGGGGCAAGAGACCCAGTACTTC
d_gene: TRBD1
abundance: NA
j_gene: TRBJ2-5
v_gene: TRBV4-1

CDR3aa: CASSARDEQYF
CDR3nt: TGTGCCAGCTCGGCCCGGGACGAGCAGTACTTC
d_gene: NA
abundance: NA
j_gene: TRBJ2-7
v_gene: TRBV6-6

CDR3aa: CASKNGKGGVETQYF
CDR3nt: TGCGCCAGCAAGAACGGGAAAGGAGGGGTAGAGACCCAGTACTTC
d_gene: NA
abundance: NA
j_gene: TRBJ2-5
v_gene: TRBV5-1

CDR3aa: CATSREGRFSTF
CDR3nt: TGTGCCACCAGCAGAGAGGGCCGCTTCTCCACCTTC
d_gene: NA
abundance: NA
j_gene: TRBJ1-2
v_gene: TRBV15

CDR3aa: CATTTGRATDTQYF
CDR3nt: TGTGCCACCACTACCGGGAGGGCTACAGATACGCAGTATTTT
d_gene: TRBD2
abundance: NA
j_gene: TRBJ2-3
v_gene: TRBV6-1

CDR3aa: CASKRDRGLNTEAFF
CDR3nt: TGTGCCAGCAAGCGGGACAGGGGTTTGAACACTGAAGCTTTCTTT
d_gene: TRBD1
abundance: NA
j_gene: TRBJ1-1
v_gene: TRBV6-5

CDR3aa: CASSPRQGANTGELFF
CDR3nt: TGTGCCAGCAGCCCAAGACAGGGGGCGAACACCGGGGAGCTGTTTTTT
d_gene: TRBD1
abundance: NA
j_gene: TRBJ2-2
v_gene: TRBV5-4

CDR3aa: CASSSTSGSYEQYF
CDR3nt: TGCGCCAGCAGCTCGACTAGCGGGAGCTACGAGCAGTACTTC
d_gene: TRBD2
abundance: NA
j_gene: TRBJ2-7
v_gene: TRBV5-1

CDR3aa: CASSSQTSGSWNEQFF
CDR3nt: TGCGCCAGCAGCTCTCAGACTAGCGGGAGTTGGAATGAGCAGTTCTTC
d_gene: TRBD2
abundance: NA
j_gene: TRBJ2-1
v_gene: TRBV5-1

CDR3aa: CASSLRTGSNGELFF
CDR3nt: TGTGCCAGCAGCCTAAGGACAGGGTCGAACGGGGAGCTGTTTTTT
d_gene: TRBD1
abundance: NA
j_gene: TRBJ2-2
v_gene: TRBV14

CDR3aa: CASSFVNTGELFF
CDR3nt: TGTGCCAGCAGCTTCGTGAACACCGGGGAGCTGTTTTTT
d_gene: NA
abundance: NA
j_gene: TRBJ2-2
v_gene: TRBV11-3

CDR3aa: CASSYVSTGGREQFF
CDR3nt: TGTGCCAGCAGTTACGTTTCGACAGGGGGCAGAGAGCAGTTCTTC
d_gene: TRBD1
abundance: NA
j_gene: TRBJ2-1
v_gene: TRBV6-5

CDR3aa: CASSGERAFLRGYTF
CDR3nt: TGTGCCAGCAGTGGAGAGAGGGCCTTCCTGAGGGGCTACACCTTC
d_gene: NA
abundance: few
j_gene: TRBJ1-2
v_gene: TRBV2

CDR3aa: CASSDHRPNTEAFF
CDR3nt: TGTGCCAGCAGTGACCACAGGCCGAACACTGAAGCTTTCTTT
d_gene: NA
abundance: NA
j_gene: TRBJ1-1
v_gene: TRBV25-1

CDR3aa: CASSYSSGEGQPQHF
CDR3nt: TGTGCCAGCAGTTACTCATCTGGGGAGGGTCAGCCCCAGCATTTT
d_gene: NA
abundance: NA
j_gene: TRBJ1-5
v_gene: TRBV6-6

CDR3aa: CASSLGLRADGADTQYF
CDR3nt: TGCGCCAGCAGCTTAGGTTTGAGGGCGGATGGCGCAGATACGCAGTATTTT
d_gene: NA
abundance: NA
j_gene: TRBJ2-3
v_gene: TRBV5-1

CDR3aa: CASSQETAKHEEGNSPLHF
CDR3nt: TGCGCCAGCAGCCAGGAAACAGCCAAGCATGAAGAGGGCAATTCACCCCTCCACTTT
d_gene: NA
abundance: NA
j_gene: TRBJ1-6
v_gene: TRBV4-3

CDR3aa: CASSLVTGQEQYF
CDR3nt: TGTGCCAGCAGCTTAGTGACAGGCCAAGAGCAGTACTTC
d_gene: NA
abundance: NA
j_gene: TRBJ2-7
v_gene: TRBV7-2

CDR3aa: CASSPASAGSNQPQHF
CDR3nt: TGTGCCAGCAGTCCAGCGAGCGCTGGTAGCAATCAGCCCCAGCATTTT
d_gene: NA
abundance: NA
j_gene: TRBJ1-5
v_gene: TRBV27

CDR3aa: CSVGRRTGGVTDTQYF
CDR3nt: TGCAGCGTTGGCCGCAGGACAGGGGGTGTAACAGATACGCAGTATTTT
d_gene: TRBD1
abundance: NA
j_gene: TRBJ2-3
v_gene: TRBV29-1

CDR3aa: CASSNQQGEETQYF
CDR3nt: TGCGCCAGCAGCAACCAACAGGGAGAAGAGACCCAGTACTTC
d_gene: NA
abundance: NA
j_gene: TRBJ2-5
v_gene: TRBV5-1

CDR3aa: CASSQNRQGNSGGYTF
CDR3nt: TGTGCCAGCAGCCAAAACCGACAGGGGAATTCGGGTGGCTACACCTTC
d_gene: TRBD1
abundance: NA
j_gene: TRBJ1-2
v_gene: TRBV7-2

CDR3aa: CAIWDRGDGYTF
CDR3nt: TGTGCCATTTGGGACAGGGGGGATGGCTACACCTTC
d_gene: TRBD1
abundance: NA
j_gene: TRBJ1-2
v_gene: TRBV28

CDR3aa: CSVDTGTTTGELFF
CDR3nt: TGCAGCGTTGATACCGGGACAACCACCGGGGAGCTGTTTTTT
d_gene: NA
abundance: NA
j_gene: TRBJ2-2
v_gene: TRBV29-1

CDR3aa: CASSFRANGYTF
CDR3nt: TGTGCCAGCAGTTTCCGCGCGAATGGCTACACCTTC
d_gene: NA
abundance: NA
j_gene: TRBJ1-2
v_gene: TRBV28

CDR3aa: CASSEVVTSSGNTIYF
CDR3nt: TGTGCCAGCAGTGAAGTGGTTACTAGCTCTGGAAACACCATATATTTT
d_gene: NA
abundance: NA
j_gene: TRBJ1-3
v_gene: TRBV6-1

CDR3aa: CAWSSPGTGGLGTQYF
CDR3nt: TGTGCCTGGAGTTCACCCGGGACAGGGGGGTTAGGTACGCAGTATTTT
d_gene: TRBD1
abundance: few
j_gene: TRBJ2-3
v_gene: TRBV30

CDR3aa: CASSLSGTGPHEQYF
CDR3nt: TGTGCCAGCAGTTTATCCGGGACAGGGCCCCACGAGCAGTACTTC
d_gene: TRBD1
abundance: NA
j_gene: TRBJ2-7
v_gene: TRBV27

CDR3aa: CASSFRAGDGYTF
CDR3nt: TGTGCCAGCAGCTTTAGGGCAGGGGATGGCTACACCTTC
d_gene: NA
abundance: NA
j_gene: TRBJ1-2
v_gene: TRBV7-3